This TCR beta chain was identified in a study of cytomegalovirus exposure and HLA in healthy donors. Study findings and constraints: A classifier reportedly called cytomegalovirus status with high sensitivity and specificity.

Sequencing used immunoSEQ multiplex PCR; TCRdb keeps in-frame clones, though not all of them. Altogether some 140,000 clones are present, about 86% being singletons, with the ten largest covering about 2.8%. A remark on this clone: Its antigen is as yet unknown.

CDR1 is SGHNT and CDR2 is YENEEA in the germline V gene. The CDR3 runs to 13 residues. Trimming shortened V by 4 bases and J by 3 bases, and 7 bases separated the two germline ends. The chain employs TRBV11-3 and TRBJ2-1; D is perhaps TRBD2 (5 bases). Sequenced input: PBMCs. This TCR was recovered from a man between 18 and 35 years old in good health and CMV-seronegative. CDR3 sequence reads: CASSWGDYNEQFF. In nucleotides, the CDR3 is TGTGCCAGCAGCTGGGGAGACTACAATGAGCAGTTCTTC.